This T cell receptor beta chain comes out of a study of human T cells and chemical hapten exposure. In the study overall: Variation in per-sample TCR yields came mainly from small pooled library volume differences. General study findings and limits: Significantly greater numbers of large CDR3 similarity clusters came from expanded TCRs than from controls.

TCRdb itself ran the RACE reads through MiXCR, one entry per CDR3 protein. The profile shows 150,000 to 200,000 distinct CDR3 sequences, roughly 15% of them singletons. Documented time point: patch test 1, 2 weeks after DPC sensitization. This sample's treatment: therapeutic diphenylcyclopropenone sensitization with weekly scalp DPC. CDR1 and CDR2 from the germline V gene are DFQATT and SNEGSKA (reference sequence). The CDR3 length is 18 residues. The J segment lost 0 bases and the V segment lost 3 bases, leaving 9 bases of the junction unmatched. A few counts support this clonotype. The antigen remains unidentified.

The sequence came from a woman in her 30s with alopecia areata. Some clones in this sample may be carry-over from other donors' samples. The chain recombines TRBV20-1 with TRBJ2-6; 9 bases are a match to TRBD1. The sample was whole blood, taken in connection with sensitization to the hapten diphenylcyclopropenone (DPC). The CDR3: CSASSFGTGNSGANVLTF. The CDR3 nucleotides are TGCAGTGCTAGTTCTTTCGGGACAGGGAACTCTGGGGCCAACGTCCTGACTTTC.